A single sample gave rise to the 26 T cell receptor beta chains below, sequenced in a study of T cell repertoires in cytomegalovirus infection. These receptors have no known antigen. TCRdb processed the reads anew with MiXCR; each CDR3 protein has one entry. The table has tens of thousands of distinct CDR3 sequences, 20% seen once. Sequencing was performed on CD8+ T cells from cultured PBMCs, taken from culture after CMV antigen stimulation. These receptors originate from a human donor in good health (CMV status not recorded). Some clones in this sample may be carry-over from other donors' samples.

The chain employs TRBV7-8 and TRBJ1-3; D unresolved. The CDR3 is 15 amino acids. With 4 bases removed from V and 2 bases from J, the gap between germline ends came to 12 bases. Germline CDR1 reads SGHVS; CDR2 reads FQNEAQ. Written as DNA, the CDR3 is TGTGCCAGCAGCTCTGGGGTCGGAGCTGGAAACACCATATATTTT. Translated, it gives CASSSGVGAGNTIYF.

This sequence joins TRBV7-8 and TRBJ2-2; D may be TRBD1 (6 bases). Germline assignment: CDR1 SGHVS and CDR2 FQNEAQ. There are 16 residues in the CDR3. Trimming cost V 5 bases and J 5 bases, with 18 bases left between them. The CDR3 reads CASSDRAGTLTGELFF. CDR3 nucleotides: TGTGCCAGCAGCGATCGAGCCGGGACACTTACCGGGGAGCTGTTTTTT.

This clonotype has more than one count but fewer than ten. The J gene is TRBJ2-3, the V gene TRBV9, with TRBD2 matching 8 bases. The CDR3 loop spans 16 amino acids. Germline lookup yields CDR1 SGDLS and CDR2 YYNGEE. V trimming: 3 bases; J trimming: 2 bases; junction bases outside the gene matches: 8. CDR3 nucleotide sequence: TGTGCCAGCAGCGCTGGCGGGGGGCTGTACACAGATACGCAGTATTTT. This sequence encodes CASSAGGGLYTDTQYF.

CDR3 DNA: TGTGCCAGCAGCTTGAGGGGGGACACTGAAGCTTTCTTT. Translating it yields CASSLRGDTEAFF. The rearrangement links TRBV7-8 to TRBJ1-1, with D perhaps TRBD1 (6 bases). The CDR3 extends over 13 amino acids. With 3 bases removed from V and 3 bases from J, the gap between germline ends came to 8 bases. The germline V gene encodes CDR1 SGHVS and CDR2 FQNEAQ.

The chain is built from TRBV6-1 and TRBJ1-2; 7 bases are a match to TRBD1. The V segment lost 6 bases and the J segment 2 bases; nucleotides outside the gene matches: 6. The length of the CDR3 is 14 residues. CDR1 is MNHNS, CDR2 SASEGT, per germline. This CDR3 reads CASRRDSGNYGYTF. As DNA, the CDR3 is TGTGCCAGCAGAAGGGACAGCGGGAACTATGGCTACACCTTC.

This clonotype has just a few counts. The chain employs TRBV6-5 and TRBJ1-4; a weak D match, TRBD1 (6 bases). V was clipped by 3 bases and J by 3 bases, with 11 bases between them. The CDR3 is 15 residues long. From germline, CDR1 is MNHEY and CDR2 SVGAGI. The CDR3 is CASSYLGGANEKLFF. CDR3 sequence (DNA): TGTGCCAGCAGTTATTTAGGGGGAGCTAATGAAAAACTGTTTTTT.

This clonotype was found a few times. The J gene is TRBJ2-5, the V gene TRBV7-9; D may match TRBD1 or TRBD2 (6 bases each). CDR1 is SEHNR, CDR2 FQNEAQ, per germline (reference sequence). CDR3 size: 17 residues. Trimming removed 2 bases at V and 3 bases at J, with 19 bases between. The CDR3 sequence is CASSLIGGATIEETQYF. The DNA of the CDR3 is TGTGCCAGCAGCTTAATCGGGGGCGCGACTATCGAAGAGACCCAGTACTTC.

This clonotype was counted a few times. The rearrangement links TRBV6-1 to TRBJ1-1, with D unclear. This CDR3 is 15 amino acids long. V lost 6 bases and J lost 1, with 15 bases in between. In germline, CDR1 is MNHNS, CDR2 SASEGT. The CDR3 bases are TGTGCCAGCAGCCCGGAGCCCGGGCGGAACACTGAAGCTTTCTTT. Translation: CASSPEPGRNTEAFF.

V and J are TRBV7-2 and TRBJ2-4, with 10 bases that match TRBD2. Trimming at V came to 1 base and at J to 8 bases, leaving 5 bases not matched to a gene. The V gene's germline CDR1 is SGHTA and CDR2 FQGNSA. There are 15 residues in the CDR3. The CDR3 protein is CASSLGSGRADIQYF. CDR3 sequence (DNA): TGTGCCAGCAGCTTAGGCAGCGGGAGGGCGGACATTCAGTACTTC.

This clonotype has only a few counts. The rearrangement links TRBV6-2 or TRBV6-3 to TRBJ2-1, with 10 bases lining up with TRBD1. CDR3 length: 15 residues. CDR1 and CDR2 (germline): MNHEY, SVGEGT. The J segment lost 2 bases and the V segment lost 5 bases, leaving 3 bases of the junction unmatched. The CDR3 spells CASSGDRGPYNEQFF. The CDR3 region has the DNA TGTGCCAGCAGTGGCGACAGGGGGCCCTACAATGAGCAGTTCTTC.

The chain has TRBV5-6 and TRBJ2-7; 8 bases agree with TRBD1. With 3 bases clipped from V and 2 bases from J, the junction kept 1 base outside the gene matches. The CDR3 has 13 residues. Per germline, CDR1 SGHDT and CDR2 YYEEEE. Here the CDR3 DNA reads TGTGCCAGCAGCTGGGGACAGGCCTACGAGCAGTACTTC. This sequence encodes CASSWGQAYEQYF.

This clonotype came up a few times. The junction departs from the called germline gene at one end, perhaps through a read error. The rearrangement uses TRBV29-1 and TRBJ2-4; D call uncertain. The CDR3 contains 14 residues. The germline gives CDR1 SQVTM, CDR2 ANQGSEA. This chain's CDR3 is CSVEVLGAKNIQYF. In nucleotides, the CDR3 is TGCAGCGTGGAAGTCCTGGGAGCCAAAAACATTCAGTACTTC.

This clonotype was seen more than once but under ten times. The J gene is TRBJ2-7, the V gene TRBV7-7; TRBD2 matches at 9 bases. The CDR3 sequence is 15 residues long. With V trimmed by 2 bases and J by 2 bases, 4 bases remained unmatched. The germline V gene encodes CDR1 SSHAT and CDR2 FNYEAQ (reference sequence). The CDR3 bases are TGTGCCAGCAGCTTACATCCTAGCGGGACCTACGAGCAGTACTTC. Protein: CASSLHPSGTYEQYF.

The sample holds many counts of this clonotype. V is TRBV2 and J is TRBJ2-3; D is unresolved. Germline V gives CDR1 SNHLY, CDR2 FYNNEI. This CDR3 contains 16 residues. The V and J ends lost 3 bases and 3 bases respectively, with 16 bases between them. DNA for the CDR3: TGTGCCAGCAGTGACCCTTTTGAGGAGACTACAGATACGCAGTATTTT. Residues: CASSDPFEETTDTQYF.

CDR3 bases: TGCGCCAGCAGCCCCACCGGGGGAGCGGGAAACGAGCAGTACTTC. Encoded protein: CASSPTGGAGNEQYF. V usage is TRBV4-3 and J usage is TRBJ2-7; 7 bases match TRBD2. Trimming at V came to 4 bases and at J to 5 bases, leaving 11 bases not matched to a gene. This CDR3 has 15 amino acids. The V gene's germline CDR1 is LGHNA and CDR2 YSLEER.

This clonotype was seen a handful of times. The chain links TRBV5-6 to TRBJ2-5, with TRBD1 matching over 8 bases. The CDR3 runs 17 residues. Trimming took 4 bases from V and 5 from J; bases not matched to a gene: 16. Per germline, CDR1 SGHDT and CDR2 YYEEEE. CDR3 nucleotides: TGTGCCAGCAGCCGTTCCGGGACAGGATTGTTTACCGAGACCCAGTACTTC. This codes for CASSRSGTGLFTETQYF. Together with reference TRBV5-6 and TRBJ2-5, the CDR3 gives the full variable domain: DAGVTQSPTHLIKTRGQQVTLRCSPKSGHDTVSWYQQALGQGPQFIFQYYEEEERQRGNFPDRFSGHQFPNYSSELNVNALLLGDSALYLCASSRSGTGLFTETQYFGPGTRLLVL.

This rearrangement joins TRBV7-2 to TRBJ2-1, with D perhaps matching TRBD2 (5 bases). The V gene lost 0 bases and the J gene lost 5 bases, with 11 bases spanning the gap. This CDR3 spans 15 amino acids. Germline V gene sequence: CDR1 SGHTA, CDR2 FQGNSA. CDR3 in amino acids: CASSLAPRGNNEQFF. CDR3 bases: TGTGCCAGCAGCTTAGCCCCACGGGGAAACAATGAGCAGTTCTTC. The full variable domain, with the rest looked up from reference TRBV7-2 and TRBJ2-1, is GAGVSQSPSNKVTEKGKDVELRCDPISGHTALYWYRQSLGQGLEFLIYFQGNSAPDKSGLPSDRFSAERTGGSVSTLTIQRTQQEDSAVYLCASSLAPRGNNEQFFGPGTRLTVL.

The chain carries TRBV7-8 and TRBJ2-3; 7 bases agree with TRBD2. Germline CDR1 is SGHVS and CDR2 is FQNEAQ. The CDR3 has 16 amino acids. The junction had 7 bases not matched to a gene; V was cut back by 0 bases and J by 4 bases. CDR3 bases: TGTGCCAGCAGCTTAGCGAGCGGGATGGCAGCAGATACGCAGTATTTT. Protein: CASSLASGMAADTQYF.

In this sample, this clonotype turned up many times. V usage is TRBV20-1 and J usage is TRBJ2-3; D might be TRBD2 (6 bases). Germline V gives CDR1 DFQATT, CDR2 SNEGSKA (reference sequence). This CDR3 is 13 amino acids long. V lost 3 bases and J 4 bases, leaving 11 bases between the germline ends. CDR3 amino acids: CSARMDYPDTQYF. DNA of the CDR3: TGCAGTGCTAGGATGGACTATCCAGATACGCAGTATTTT.

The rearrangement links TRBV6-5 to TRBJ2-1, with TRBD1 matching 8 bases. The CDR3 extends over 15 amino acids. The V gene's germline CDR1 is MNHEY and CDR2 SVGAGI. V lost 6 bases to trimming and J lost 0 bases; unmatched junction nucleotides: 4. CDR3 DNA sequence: TGTGCCAGCAGGGACAGGGACAGCTCCTACAATGAGCAGTTCTTC. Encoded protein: CASRDRDSSYNEQFF.

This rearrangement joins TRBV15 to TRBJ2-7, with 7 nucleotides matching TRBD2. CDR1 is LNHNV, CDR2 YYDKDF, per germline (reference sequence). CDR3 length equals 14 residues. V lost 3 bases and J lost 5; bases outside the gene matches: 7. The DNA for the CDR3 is TGTGCCACCAGCAGCAGGGCGGGGGACCACGAGCAGTACTTC. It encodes CATSSRAGDHEQYF. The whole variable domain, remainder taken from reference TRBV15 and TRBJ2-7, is DAMVIQNPRYQVTQFGKPVTLSCSQTLNHNVMYWYQQKSSQAPKLLFHYYDKDFNNEADTPDNFQSRRPNTSFCFLDIRSPGLGDTAMYLCATSSRAGDHEQYFGPGTRLTVT.

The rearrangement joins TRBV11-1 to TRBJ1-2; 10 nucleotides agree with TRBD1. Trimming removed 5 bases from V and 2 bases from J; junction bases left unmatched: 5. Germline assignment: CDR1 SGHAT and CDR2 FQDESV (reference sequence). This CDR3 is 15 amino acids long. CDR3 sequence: CASSPGTGANYGYTF. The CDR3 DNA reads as TGTGCCAGCAGCCCCGGGACAGGGGCCAACTATGGCTACACCTTC.

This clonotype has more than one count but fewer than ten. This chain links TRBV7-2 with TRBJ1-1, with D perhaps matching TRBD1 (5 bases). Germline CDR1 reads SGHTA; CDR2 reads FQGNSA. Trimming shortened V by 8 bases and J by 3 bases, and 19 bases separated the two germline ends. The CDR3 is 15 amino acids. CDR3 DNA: TGTGCCAGCCTACTCCGGGGCCAAGGGGACACTGAAGCTTTCTTT. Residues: CASLLRGQGDTEAFF. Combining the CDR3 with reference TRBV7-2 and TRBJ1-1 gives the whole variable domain GAGVSQSPSNKVTEKGKDVELRCDPISGHTALYWYRQSLGQGLEFLIYFQGNSAPDKSGLPSDRFSAERTGGSVSTLTIQRTQQEDSAVYLCASLLRGQGDTEAFFGQGTRLTVV.

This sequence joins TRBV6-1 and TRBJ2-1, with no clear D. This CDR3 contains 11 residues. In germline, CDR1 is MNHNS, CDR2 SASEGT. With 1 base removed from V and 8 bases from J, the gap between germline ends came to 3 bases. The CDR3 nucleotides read TGTGCCAGCAGTGAAGTGTATGAGCAGTTCTTC. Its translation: CASSEVYEQFF.

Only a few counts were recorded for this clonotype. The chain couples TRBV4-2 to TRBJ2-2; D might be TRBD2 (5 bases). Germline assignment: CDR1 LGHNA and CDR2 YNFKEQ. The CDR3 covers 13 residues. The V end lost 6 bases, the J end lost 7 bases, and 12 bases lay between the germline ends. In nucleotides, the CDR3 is TGTGCCAGCAGTCCGGAGGATCTCGGGGAGCTGTTTTTT. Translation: CASSPEDLGELFF.

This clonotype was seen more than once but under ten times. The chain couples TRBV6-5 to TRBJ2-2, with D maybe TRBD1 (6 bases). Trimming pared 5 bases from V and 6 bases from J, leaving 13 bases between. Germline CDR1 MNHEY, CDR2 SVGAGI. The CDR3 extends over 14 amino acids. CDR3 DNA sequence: TGTGCCAGCAGTCCAGGGGCATATCCCGGGGAGCTGTTTTTT. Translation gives CASSPGAYPGELFF.